This T cell receptor (beta chain) emerged from a study of molecular identifiers for immune sequencing clone quantification. MiXCR, run by TCRdb on the PCR reads, gives a single entry per CDR3 protein. The table has about 510,000 distinct CDR3 sequences, under 30% seen once. With respect to this clonotype: A read error may be the cause here, since a much bigger clone is one base away.

V lost 7 bases and J 6 bases, leaving 10 bases between the germline ends. Germline V gene sequence: CDR1 MDHEN, CDR2 SYDVKM. The CDR3 extends over 11 amino acids. The receptor was derived from a human donor in good health. Some libraries in this study had Jurkat cell RNA spiked in. The chain has TRBV28 and TRBJ2-7; D possibly uses TRBD1 or TRBD2 (6 bases each). The sample consisted of naive CD8+ T cells from blood, with Jurkat cell RNA spiked in. Sample subset: FACS-sorted CD8+CD4-CCR7+CD45RA+ naive T cells. The CDR3 is CASNGGFEQYF. For the CDR3, the DNA is TGTGCCAGCAACGGGGGCTTCGAGCAGTACTTC.